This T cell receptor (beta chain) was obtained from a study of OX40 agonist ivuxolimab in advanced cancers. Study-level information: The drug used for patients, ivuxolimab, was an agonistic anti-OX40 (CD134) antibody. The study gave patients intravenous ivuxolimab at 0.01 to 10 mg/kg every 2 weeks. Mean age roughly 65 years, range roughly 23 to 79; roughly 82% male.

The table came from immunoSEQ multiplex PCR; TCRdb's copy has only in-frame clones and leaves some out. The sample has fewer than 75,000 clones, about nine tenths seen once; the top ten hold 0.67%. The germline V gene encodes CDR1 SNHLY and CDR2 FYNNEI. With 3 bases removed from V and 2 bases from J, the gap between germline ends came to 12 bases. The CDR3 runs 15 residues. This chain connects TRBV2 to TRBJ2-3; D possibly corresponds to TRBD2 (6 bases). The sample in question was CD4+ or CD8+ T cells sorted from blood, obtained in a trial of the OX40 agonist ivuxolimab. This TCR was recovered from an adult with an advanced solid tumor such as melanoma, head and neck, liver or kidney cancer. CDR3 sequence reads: CASSDRGLLTDTQYF. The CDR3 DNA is TGTGCCAGCAGTGACCGGGGACTCCTCACAGATACGCAGTATTTT.